A single sample gave rise to the 23 T cell receptor beta chains below, sequenced in a study of blood T cell repertoires in COVID-19. The assay was immunoSEQ multiplex PCR, and TCRdb's table has in-frame clones only and misses some. Here the sample spans about 250,000 clones, 85% to 95% being singletons. Sequences were obtained from PBMCs or T cells enriched from blood (not recorded which). The receptor source for this set is a woman under 30 who had recovered from COVID-19.

The chain is built from TRBV9 and TRBJ2-6; the match to TRBD2 covers 7 bases. From germline, CDR1 is SGDLS and CDR2 YYNGEE. The CDR3 runs 18 residues. Trimming removed 5 bases from V and 0 bases from J; junction bases left unmatched: 11. DNA of the CDR3: TGTGCCAGCAGTTCAGGACCGCGGGGGAACTCTGGGGCCAACGTCCTGACTTTC. Translation gives CASSSGPRGNSGANVLTF.

CDR3: CASSSVLNTEAFF. Written as DNA, the CDR3 is TGTGCCAGCAGCTCCGTTTTGAACACTGAAGCTTTCTTT. The gene calls are TRBV5-4 and TRBJ1-1, with D unresolved. The CDR3 is made up of 13 amino acids. The germline V gene encodes CDR1 SGHNT and CDR2 YYREEE (reference sequence). V lost 3 bases to trimming and J lost 0 bases, with 6 bases between them.

The genes are TRBV18 and TRBJ1-1; perhaps TRBD1 as D (5 bases). CDR1 is KGHSH, CDR2 LQKENI, per germline. V was trimmed by 3 bases and J by 7 bases, leaving 24 bases between them. The length of the CDR3 is 17 residues. The DNA of the CDR3 is TGTGCCAGCTCACCTTCTTCCCCGGGACTCAATTTGAATGAAGCTTTCTTT. Encoded protein: CASSPSSPGLNLNEAFF.

This clone occurred once. V usage is TRBV2 and J usage is TRBJ1-1; a weak D match, TRBD1 (5 bases). In germline, CDR1 is SNHLY, CDR2 FYNNEI. Trimming removed 6 bases at V and 6 bases at J, with 14 bases between. The length of the CDR3 is 13 residues. CDR3 in DNA: TGTGCCAGCAGCCCAGGGATCGAATCTGAAGCTTTCTTT. As protein: CASSPGIESEAFF.

The chain joins TRBV3-1 (or the pseudogene TRBV3-2) to TRBJ2-1, with D hard to call. The CDR3 contains 13 residues. Per the germline V gene, CDR1 is LGHDT and CDR2 is YNNKEL (reference sequence). V lost 5 bases to trimming and J lost 7 bases, with 12 bases between them. The CDR3 spells CASSSDSPNEQFF. Written as DNA, the CDR3 is TGTGCCAGCAGCTCAGACTCACCAAATGAGCAGTTCTTC.

The chain couples TRBV5-1 to TRBJ1-1, with 7 bases matching TRBD1. CDR3 length equals 14 residues. J lost 0 bases, V lost 4 bases, and 3 bases had no gene match. Germline loops: CDR1 SGHRS, CDR2 YFSETQ. The CDR3, as DNA: TGCGCCAGCAGCCCGACAGGGTTGAACACTGAAGCTTTCTTT. Translating gives CASSPTGLNTEAFF.

This chain connects TRBV27 to TRBJ1-2, with TRBD1 identical over 8 bases. Trimming cost V 5 bases and J 3 bases; bases outside gene matches: 2. The germline CDR1 and CDR2 sequences are MNHEY and SMNVEV (reference sequence). CDR3 size: 13 residues. The CDR3 is CASSRQGYYGYTF. In DNA form, the CDR3 reads TGTGCCAGCAGTCGACAGGGGTACTATGGCTACACCTTC.

This clone showed up just a few times. The V call is TRBV7-8, the J call TRBJ2-2; the D is unclear. V was trimmed by 1 base and J by 7 bases, leaving 13 bases between them. The V gene's germline CDR1 is SGHVS and CDR2 FQNEAQ. This CDR3 spans 15 amino acids. CDR3 bases: TGTGCCAGCAGCTTAGAGGCAGCTTCGGGCGGGGAGCTGTTTTTT. Translation gives CASSLEAASGGELFF.

The rearrangement joins TRBV29-1 to TRBJ1-2, with TRBD1 identical over 9 bases. Germline trimming cut 7 bases from V and 2 bases from J; bases unmatched to any gene: 8. Germline V lookup: CDR1 SQVTM, CDR2 ANQGSEA. CDR3 length: 14 residues. The CDR3 DNA sequence: TGCAGCGCCGGGACAGGGAGTTTCAACTATGGCTACACCTTC. The encoded protein is CSAGTGSFNYGYTF.

The J gene is TRBJ1-3, the V gene TRBV7-2, with D possibly being TRBD1 (6 bases). Looked up from germline, CDR1 is SGHTA and CDR2 is FQGNSA. Deletions cut 5 bases from V and 0 bases from J, with 14 bases between. CDR3 length equals 16 residues. CDR3 bases: TGTGCCAGCAGCCCGACGCGGGGGCTCTCTGGAAACACCATATATTTT. This translates into CASSPTRGLSGNTIYF. Full variable domain (outside the CDR3, taken from reference TRBV7-2 and TRBJ1-3): GAGVSQSPSNKVTEKGKDVELRCDPISGHTALYWYRQSLGQGLEFLIYFQGNSAPDKSGLPSDRFSAERTGGSVSTLTIQRTQQEDSAVYLCASSPTRGLSGNTIYFGEGSWLTVV.

Written as DNA, the CDR3 is TGTGCCAGCAGTTACACCCCCCGCGGGGGCCTCCCGGACGAGCAGTACTTC. Translating it yields CASSYTPRGGLPDEQYF. The rearrangement links TRBV6-2 or TRBV6-3 to TRBJ2-7; perhaps TRBD2 as D (7 bases). The CDR3 covers 17 residues. Trimming removed 2 bases from V and 5 bases from J, with 22 bases in between. Germline-derived CDR1 and CDR2 are MNHEY and SVGEGT.

The chain recombines TRBV24-1 with TRBJ2-7; D ambiguous. There are 15 residues in the CDR3. Trimming shortened V by 2 bases and J by 5 bases, and 15 bases separated the two germline ends. Germline CDR1 reads KGHDR; CDR2 reads SFDVKD. DNA of the CDR3: TGTGCCACCAGTGATTCCGCCGCAGGCTTCAACGAGCAGTACTTC. Amino acids: CATSDSAAGFNEQYF.

V and J are TRBV29-1 and TRBJ1-1; 7 nucleotides line up with TRBD1. Germline lookup yields CDR1 SQVTM and CDR2 ANQGSEA. V shed 7 bases and J 1 base; nucleotides not matched to a gene: 9. There are 14 residues in the CDR3. CDR3 amino acids: CSAYQDRSNTEAFF. CDR3 bases: TGCAGCGCATATCAGGACAGGTCGAACACTGAAGCTTTCTTT.

J is TRBJ2-7 and V is TRBV12-3 or TRBV12-4; 8 bases are a match to TRBD1. J gave up 6 bases and V 5 bases, and 6 bases lay outside the gene matches. The length of the CDR3 is 13 residues. CDR3 region: CASSRTGMAEQYF. The CDR3 DNA is TGTGCCAGCAGTCGGACAGGGATGGCCGAGCAGTACTTC.

On this clone: This sample includes further DNA sequences coding for the same CDR3. V and J are TRBV5-4 and TRBJ1-2; tentative D call: TRBD1 (5 bases). The CDR3 sequence is 12 residues long. V was cut by 3 bases and J by 5 bases, with 8 bases left in between. Germline-derived CDR1 and CDR2 are SGHNT and YYREEE (reference sequence). CDR3 DNA: TGTGCCAGCAGCTCTGACAGTTATGGCTACACCTTC. It codes for CASSSDSYGYTF.

The chain is built from TRBV7-2 and TRBJ1-2; TRBD1 agrees at 9 bases. Trimming cost V 4 bases and J 4 bases; bases outside gene matches: 7. Germline loops: CDR1 SGHTA, CDR2 FQGNSA. The CDR3 has 15 amino acids. The CDR3 coding sequence is TGTGCCAGCAGCTCCCGGACAGGGGTAGGCTATGGCTACACCTTC. It encodes CASSSRTGVGYGYTF.

The chain is built from TRBV5-4 and TRBJ2-1, with D maybe TRBD1 (7 bases). The length of the CDR3 is 16 residues. Trimming pared 4 bases from V and 8 bases from J, leaving 22 bases between. In germline, CDR1 is SGHNT, CDR2 YYREEE (reference sequence). CDR3 amino acids: CASSHYQGGVGDEQFF. CDR3 sequence (DNA): TGTGCCAGCAGCCACTATCAGGGGGGCGTCGGGGATGAGCAGTTCTTC.

The chain joins TRBV6-6 to TRBJ2-5; possible D gene TRBD1, 5 bases. Trimming shortened V by 6 bases and J by 4 bases, and 12 bases separated the two germline ends. The germline gives CDR1 MNHNY, CDR2 SVGAGI (reference sequence). The CDR3 is 13 residues long. The CDR3 sequence is CASSGQEGETQYF. CDR3 bases: TGTGCCAGCAGCGGACAAGAAGGAGAGACCCAGTACTTC.

The chain has TRBV28 and TRBJ1-2, with D unclear. V lost 2 bases and J 5 bases, leaving 12 bases between the germline ends. From germline, CDR1 is MDHEN and CDR2 SYDVKM. This CDR3 region has 14 residues. As DNA, the CDR3 is TGTGCCAGCAGTTTAGTCGGAGGTAATTATGGCTACACCTTC. It codes for CASSLVGGNYGYTF.

The CDR3 bases are TGTGCCAGCAGCCAGAGGGACAGGGGTTACTATGGCTACACCTTC. Translation gives CASSQRDRGYYGYTF. The rearrangement links TRBV27 to TRBJ1-2; 10 bases map to TRBD1. V lost 6 bases and J lost 3; bases outside the gene matches: 7. The CDR3 totals 15 residues. Germline CDR1 is MNHEY and CDR2 is SMNVEV (reference sequence).

The J gene is TRBJ1-2, the V gene TRBV14; TRBD1 agrees at 9 bases. The CDR3 is made up of 15 amino acids. The germline V gene encodes CDR1 SGHDN and CDR2 FVKESK. V trimming: 1 base; J trimming: 5 bases; junction bases outside the gene matches: 5. The CDR3 sequence: CASSQGGTGIYGYTF. In DNA form, the CDR3 reads TGTGCCAGCAGCCAAGGCGGGACAGGGATATATGGCTACACCTTC.

The chain employs TRBV7-8 and TRBJ1-1, with D unresolved. There are 14 residues in the CDR3. V lost 2 bases and J lost 2, with 9 bases in between. Germline CDR1 is SGHVS and CDR2 is FQNEAQ. The CDR3 DNA reads TGTGCCAGCAGCTTAATCAGCGAAAACACTGAAGCTTTCTTT. Translated: CASSLISENTEAFF.

This chain's CDR3 is CASSLLVAERRDSNQPQHF. In DNA, the CDR3 is TGTGCCAGCAGCCTCCTAGTGGCCGAAAGGAGAGATAGCAATCAGCCCCAGCATTTT. The chain employs TRBV4-2 and TRBJ1-5, with D unclear. The V end lost 4 bases, the J end lost 0 bases, and 22 bases lay between the germline ends. In germline, CDR1 is LGHNA, CDR2 YNFKEQ. This CDR3 contains 19 residues.